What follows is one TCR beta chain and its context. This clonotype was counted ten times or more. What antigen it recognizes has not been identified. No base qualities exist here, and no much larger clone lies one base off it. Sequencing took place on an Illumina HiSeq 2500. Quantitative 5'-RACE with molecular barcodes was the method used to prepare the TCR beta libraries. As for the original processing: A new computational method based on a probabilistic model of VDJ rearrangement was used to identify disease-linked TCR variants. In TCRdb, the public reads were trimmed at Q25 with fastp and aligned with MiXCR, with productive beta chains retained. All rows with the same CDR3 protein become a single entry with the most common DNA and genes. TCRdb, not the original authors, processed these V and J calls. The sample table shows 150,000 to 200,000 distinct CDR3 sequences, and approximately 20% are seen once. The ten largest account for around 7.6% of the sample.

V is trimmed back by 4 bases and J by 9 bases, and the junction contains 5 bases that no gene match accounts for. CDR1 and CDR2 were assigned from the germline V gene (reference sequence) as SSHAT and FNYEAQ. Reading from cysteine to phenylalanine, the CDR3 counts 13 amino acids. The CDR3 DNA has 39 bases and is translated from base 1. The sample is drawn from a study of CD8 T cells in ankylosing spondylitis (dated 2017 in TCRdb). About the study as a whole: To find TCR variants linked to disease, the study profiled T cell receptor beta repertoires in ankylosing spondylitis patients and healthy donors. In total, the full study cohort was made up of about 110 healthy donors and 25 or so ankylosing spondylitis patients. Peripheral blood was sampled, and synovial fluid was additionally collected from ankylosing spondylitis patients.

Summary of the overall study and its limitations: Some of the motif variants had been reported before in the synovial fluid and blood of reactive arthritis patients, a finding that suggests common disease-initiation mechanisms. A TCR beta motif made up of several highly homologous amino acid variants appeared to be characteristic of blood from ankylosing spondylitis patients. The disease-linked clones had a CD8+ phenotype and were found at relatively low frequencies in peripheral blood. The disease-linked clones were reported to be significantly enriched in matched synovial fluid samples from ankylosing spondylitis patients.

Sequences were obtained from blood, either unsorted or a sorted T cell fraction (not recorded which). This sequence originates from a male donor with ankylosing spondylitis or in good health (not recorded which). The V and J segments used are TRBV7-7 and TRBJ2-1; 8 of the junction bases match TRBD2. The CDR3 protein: CASSSREGGEQFF. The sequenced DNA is TGTGCCAGCAGCTCCCGGGAGGGGGGTGAGCAGTTCTTC.